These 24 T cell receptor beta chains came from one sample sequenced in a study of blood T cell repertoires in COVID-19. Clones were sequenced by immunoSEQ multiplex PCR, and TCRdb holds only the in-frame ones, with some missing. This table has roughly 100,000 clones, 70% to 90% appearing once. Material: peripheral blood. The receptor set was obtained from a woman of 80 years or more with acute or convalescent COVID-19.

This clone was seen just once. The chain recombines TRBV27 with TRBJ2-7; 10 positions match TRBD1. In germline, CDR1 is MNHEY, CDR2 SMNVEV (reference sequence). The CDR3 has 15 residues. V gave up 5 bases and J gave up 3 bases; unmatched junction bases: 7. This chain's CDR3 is CASSAPGQGFYEQYF. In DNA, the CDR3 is TGTGCCAGCAGTGCGCCGGGACAGGGGTTCTACGAGCAGTACTTC.

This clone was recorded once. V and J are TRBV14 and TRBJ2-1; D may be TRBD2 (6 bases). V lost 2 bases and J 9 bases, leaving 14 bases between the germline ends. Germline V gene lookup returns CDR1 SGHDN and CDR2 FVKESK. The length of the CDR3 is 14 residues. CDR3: CASSQRDGGIEQFF. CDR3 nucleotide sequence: TGTGCCAGCAGCCAAAGGGATGGGGGGATTGAGCAGTTCTTC. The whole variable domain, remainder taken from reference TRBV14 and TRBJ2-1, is EAGVTQFPSHSVIEKGQTVTLRCDPISGHDNLYWYRRVMGKEIKFLLHFVKESKQDESGMPNNRFLAERTGGTYSTLKVQPAELEDSGVYFCASSQRDGGIEQFFGPGTRLTVL.

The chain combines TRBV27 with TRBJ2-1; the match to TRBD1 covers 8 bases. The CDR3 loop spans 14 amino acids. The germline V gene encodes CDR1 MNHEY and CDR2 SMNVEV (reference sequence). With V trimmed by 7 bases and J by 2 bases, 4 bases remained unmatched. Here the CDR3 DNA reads TGTGCCAGCACCTACAGGGGGACCTACAATGAGCAGTTCTTC. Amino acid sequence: CASTYRGTYNEQFF.

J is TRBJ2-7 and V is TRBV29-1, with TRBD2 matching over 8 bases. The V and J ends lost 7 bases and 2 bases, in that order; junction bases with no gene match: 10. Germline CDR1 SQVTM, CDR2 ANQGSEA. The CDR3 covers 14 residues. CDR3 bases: TGCAGCGCCGTGGGGATCGGGGGGGCCTACGAGCAGTACTTC. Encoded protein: CSAVGIGGAYEQYF.

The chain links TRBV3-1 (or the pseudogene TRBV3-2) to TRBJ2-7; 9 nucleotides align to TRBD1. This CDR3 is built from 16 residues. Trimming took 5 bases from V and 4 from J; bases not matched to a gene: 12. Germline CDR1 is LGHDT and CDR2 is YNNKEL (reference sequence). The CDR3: CASSSAATGGLYEQYF. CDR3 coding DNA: TGTGCCAGCAGCTCCGCCGCGACAGGGGGATTATACGAGCAGTACTTC.

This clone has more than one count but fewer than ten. The CDR3 loop is CATSRDWQGGNQPQHF. CDR3 nucleotides: TGTGCCACCAGCAGAGATTGGCAGGGTGGTAATCAGCCCCAGCATTTT. The chain uses TRBV15 and TRBJ1-5; a possible D gene is TRBD1 (5 bases). The germline V and J ends were trimmed by 0 bases and 4 bases, with 13 bases remaining between them. Germline-derived CDR1 and CDR2 are LNHNV and YYDKDF (reference sequence). The CDR3 extends over 16 amino acids.

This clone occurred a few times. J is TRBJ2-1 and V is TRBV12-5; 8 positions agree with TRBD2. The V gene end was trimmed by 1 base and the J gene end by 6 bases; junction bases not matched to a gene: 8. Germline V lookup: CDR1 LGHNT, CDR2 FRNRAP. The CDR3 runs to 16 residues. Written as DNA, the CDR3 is TGTGCTAGTGGTTTGGCCCTTGCCGGGGGGGCCAATGAGCAGTTCTTC. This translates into CASGLALAGGANEQFF.

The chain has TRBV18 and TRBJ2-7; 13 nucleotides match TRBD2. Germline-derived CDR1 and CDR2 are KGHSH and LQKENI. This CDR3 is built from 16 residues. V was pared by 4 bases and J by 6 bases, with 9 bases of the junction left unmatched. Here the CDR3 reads CASSLYPGLAGIEQYF. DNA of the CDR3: TGTGCCAGCTCACTGTATCCGGGACTAGCGGGGATCGAGCAGTACTTC. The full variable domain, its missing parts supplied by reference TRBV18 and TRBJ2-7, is NAGVMQNPRHLVRRRGQEARLRCSPMKGHSHVYWYRQLPEEGLKFMVYLQKENIIDESGMPKERFSAEFPKEGPSILRIQQVVRGDSAAYFCASSLYPGLAGIEQYFGPGTRLTVT.

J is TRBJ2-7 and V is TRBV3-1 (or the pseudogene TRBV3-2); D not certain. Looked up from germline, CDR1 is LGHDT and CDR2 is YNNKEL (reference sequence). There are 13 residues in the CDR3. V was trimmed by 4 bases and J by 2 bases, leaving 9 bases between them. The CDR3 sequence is CASSRGVPYEQYF. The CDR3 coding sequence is TGTGCCAGCAGCCGAGGAGTCCCCTACGAGCAGTACTTC.

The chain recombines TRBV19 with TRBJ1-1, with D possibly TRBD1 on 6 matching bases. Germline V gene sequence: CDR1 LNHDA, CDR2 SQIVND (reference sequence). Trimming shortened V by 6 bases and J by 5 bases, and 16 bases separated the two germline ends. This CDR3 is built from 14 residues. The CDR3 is CASSRQGSWTEAFF. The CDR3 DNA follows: TGTGCCAGTAGCCGGCAGGGGAGTTGGACTGAAGCTTTCTTT.

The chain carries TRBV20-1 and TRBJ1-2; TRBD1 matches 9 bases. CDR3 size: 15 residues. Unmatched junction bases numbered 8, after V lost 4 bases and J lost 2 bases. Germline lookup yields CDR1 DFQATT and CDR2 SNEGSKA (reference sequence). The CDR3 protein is CSANEGQGQNYGYTF. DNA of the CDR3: TGCAGTGCTAATGAGGGACAGGGACAGAACTATGGCTACACCTTC.

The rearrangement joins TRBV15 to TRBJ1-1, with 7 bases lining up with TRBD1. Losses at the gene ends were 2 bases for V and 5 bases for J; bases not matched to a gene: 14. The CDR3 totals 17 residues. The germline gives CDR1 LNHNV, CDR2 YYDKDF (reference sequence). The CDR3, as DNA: TGTGCCACCAGCAGATCCGGGACAGTCGCCCTCGGAACTGAAGCTTTCTTT. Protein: CATSRSGTVALGTEAFF.

The chain's CDR3 is CASSLRTSGGTDTQYF. In nucleotides, the CDR3 is TGCGCCAGCAGCCTCAGGACTAGCGGGGGGACAGATACGCAGTATTTT. V gene TRBV4-1 combines with J gene TRBJ2-3, with 14 bases fitting TRBD2. This CDR3 has 16 amino acids. CDR1 and CDR2 from the germline V gene are MGHRA and YSYEKL. Trimming cost V 4 bases and J 3 bases; bases outside gene matches: 3.

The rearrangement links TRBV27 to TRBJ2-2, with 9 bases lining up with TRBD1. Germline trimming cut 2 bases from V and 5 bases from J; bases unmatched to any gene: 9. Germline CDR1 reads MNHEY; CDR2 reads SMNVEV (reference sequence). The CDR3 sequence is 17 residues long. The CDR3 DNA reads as TGTGCCAGCAGTTTAAGGAGGGACAGGGCTGGAACCGGGGAGCTGTTTTTT. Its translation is CASSLRRDRAGTGELFF.

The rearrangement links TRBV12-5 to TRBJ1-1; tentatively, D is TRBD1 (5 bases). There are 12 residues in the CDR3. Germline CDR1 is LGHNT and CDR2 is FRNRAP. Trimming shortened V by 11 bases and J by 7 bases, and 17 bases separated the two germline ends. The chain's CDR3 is CASPGGEGEAFF. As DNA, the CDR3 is TGTGCTTCCCCCGGGGGGGAGGGTGAAGCTTTCTTT.

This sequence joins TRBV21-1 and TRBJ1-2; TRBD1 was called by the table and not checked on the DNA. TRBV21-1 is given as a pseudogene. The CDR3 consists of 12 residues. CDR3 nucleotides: TGTGCCAGCAGTCATGACATGACCCGAGCTACCTTC. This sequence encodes CASSHDMTRATF.

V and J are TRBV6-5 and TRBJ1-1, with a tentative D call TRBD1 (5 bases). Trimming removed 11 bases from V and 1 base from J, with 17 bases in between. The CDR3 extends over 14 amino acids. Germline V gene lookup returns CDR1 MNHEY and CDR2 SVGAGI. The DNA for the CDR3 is TGTGCCGGGAGGGCGGGGCAGTCGAACACTGAAGCTTTCTTT. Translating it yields CAGRAGQSNTEAFF.

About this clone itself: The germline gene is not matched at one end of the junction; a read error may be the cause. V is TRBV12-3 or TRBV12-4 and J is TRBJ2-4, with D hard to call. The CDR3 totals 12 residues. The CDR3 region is CASSSPANIQYF. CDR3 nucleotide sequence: TGTGCCAGCAGTTCCCCAGCGAACATTCAGTACTTT.

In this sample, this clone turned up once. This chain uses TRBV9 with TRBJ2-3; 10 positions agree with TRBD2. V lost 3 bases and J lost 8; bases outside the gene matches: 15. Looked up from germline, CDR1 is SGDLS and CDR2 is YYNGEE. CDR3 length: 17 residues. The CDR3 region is CASSGYEGSGGLRTQYF. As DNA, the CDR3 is TGTGCCAGCAGCGGCTACGAGGGTAGCGGGGGGCTCCGTACGCAGTATTTT.

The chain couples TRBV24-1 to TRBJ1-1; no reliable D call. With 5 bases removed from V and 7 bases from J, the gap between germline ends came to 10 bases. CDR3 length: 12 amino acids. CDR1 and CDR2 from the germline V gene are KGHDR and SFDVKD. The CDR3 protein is CATSVGSGEAFF. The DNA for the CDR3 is TGTGCCACCAGTGTAGGCTCAGGTGAAGCTTTCTTT.

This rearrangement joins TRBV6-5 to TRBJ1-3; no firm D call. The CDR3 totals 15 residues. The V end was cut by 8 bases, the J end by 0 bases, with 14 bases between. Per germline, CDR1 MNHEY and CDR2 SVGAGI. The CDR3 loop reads CASVGLGSSGNTIYF. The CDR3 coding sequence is TGTGCCAGCGTAGGGCTGGGGAGCTCTGGAAACACCATATATTTT.

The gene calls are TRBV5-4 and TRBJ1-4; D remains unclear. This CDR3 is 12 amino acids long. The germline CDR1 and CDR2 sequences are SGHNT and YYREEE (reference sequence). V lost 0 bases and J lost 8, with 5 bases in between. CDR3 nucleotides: TGTGCCAGCAGCTTGGTGGGCGAAAAACTGTTTTTT. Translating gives CASSLVGEKLFF.

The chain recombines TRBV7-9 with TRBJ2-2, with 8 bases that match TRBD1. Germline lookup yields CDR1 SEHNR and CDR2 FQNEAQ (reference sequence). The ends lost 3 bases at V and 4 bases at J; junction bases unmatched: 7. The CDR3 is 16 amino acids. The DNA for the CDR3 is TGTGCCAGCAGCTTGGGGACAGGTCCGAGCACCGGGGAGCTGTTTTTT. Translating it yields CASSLGTGPSTGELFF.

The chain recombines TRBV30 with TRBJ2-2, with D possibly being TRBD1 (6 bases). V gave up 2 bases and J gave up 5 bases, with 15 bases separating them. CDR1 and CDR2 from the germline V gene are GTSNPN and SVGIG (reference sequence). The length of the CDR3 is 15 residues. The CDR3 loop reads CAWSRTRRGTGELFF. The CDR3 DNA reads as TGTGCCTGGAGTAGGACACGAAGGGGGACCGGGGAGCTGTTTTTT.